This T cell receptor beta chain emerged from a study of shared clonotypes between healthy human individuals. At the level of the study: Contributing individuals were two females and a few males aged 18 to 49. General study points: Among a few donors, 4.5% to 5.5% of naive CD4 clonotypes were found in common. Sequencing depth was expected to affect clonotype sharing among donors.

Genomic DNA (from each subset) was split evenly across several immunoSEQ plates. Some clones are missing from TCRdb's copy, which holds only in-frame ones; the method was immunoSEQ multiplex PCR. The sample has over 2 million clones; around 90% are singletons. On this clone itself: Its specificity is not known.

The specimen was naive CD4+ T cells from PBMCs. Indicated subset: CD45RA+ positively selected. This clonotype was obtained from a young man in good health. Some clones in this sample may be carry-over from other donors' samples.

The CDR3 sequence: CSASDRGLAEAFF. CDR3 bases: TGCAGCGCATCGGACAGGGGGCTGGCTGAAGCTTTCTTT. This chain joins TRBV29-1 and TRBJ1-1, with 11 positions matching TRBD1. V shed 7 bases, J shed 6 bases, and the junction held 7 bases outside the gene matches. CDR3 length: 13 amino acids. CDR1 is SQVTM and CDR2 is ANQGSEA in the germline V gene. Full variable domain (rest looked up from reference TRBV29-1 and TRBJ1-1): SAVISQKPSRDICQRGTSLTIQCQVDSQVTMMFWYRQQPGQSLTLIATANQGSEATYESGFVIDKFPISRPNLTFSTLTVSNMSPEDSSIYLCSASDRGLAEAFFGQGTRLTVV.